Each of the 18 T cell receptor beta chains below was sequenced from the same sample in a study of OX40 agonist ivuxolimab in advanced cancers. Some clones are missing from TCRdb's copy, which holds only in-frame ones; the method was immunoSEQ multiplex PCR. The sample comprises some 81,000 clones, 86% of which are singletons, and roughly 2.1% rests with the top ten. The starting material was CD4+ or CD8+ T cells sorted from blood, obtained in a trial of the OX40 agonist ivuxolimab. Source of these receptors: an adult with an advanced solid tumor such as melanoma, head and neck, liver or kidney cancer.

The chain carries TRBV5-4 and TRBJ1-4; 8 nucleotides match TRBD1. The length of the CDR3 is 13 residues. Germline V gene lookup returns CDR1 SGHNT and CDR2 YYREEE (reference sequence). Germline trimming cut 3 bases from V and 6 bases from J; bases unmatched to any gene: 1. The CDR3 nucleotides read TGTGCCAGCAGCTGGGGACAGGATGAAAAACTGTTTTTT. Translated, it gives CASSWGQDEKLFF.

The chain combines TRBV10-3 with TRBJ1-2; D is possibly TRBD1 (5 bases). The V end was cut by 0 bases, the J end by 0 bases, with 8 bases between. Germline CDR1 and CDR2: ENHRY and SYGVKD. CDR3 length: 15 residues. In nucleotides, the CDR3 is TGTGCCATCAGTGAGTCGATGGGACCTAACTATGGCTACACCTTC. Encoded protein: CAISESMGPNYGYTF.

The rearrangement uses TRBV28 and TRBJ1-2; D perhaps matches TRBD1 (5 bases). CDR1 is MDHEN, CDR2 SYDVKM, per germline. V lost 4 bases and J lost 4, with 13 bases in between. This CDR3 contains 14 residues. In nucleotides, the CDR3 is TGTGCCAGCAGTTCCGGGGGTCGTTCCTATGGCTACACCTTC. Its protein product is CASSSGGRSYGYTF.

V is TRBV5-1 and J is TRBJ1-6, with D possibly being TRBD1 (5 bases). V was pared by 7 bases and J by 6 bases, with 11 bases between. Per the germline V gene, CDR1 is SGHRS and CDR2 is YFSETQ. There are 13 residues in the CDR3. The CDR3 bases are TGCGCCAGCCAACCGACAGTTAATTCACCCCTCCACTTT. Translation gives CASQPTVNSPLHF.

The table lists this clone with a count of one. This chain uses TRBV28 with TRBJ1-2; TRBD1 matches at 8 bases. Germline V gives CDR1 MDHEN, CDR2 SYDVKM. Unmatched junction bases numbered 9, after V lost 5 bases and J lost 1 base. The CDR3 contains 16 residues. CDR3: CASSLGQGAFNYGYTF. CDR3 sequence (DNA): TGTGCCAGCAGTCTCGGACAGGGAGCCTTTAACTATGGCTACACCTTC.

This chain joins TRBV5-4 and TRBJ2-3, with D tentatively TRBD1 (5 bases). CDR3 length equals 14 residues. Germline CDR1 and CDR2: SGHNT and YYREEE (reference sequence). The V end was cut by 3 bases, the J end by 1 base, with 9 bases between. The CDR3 bases are TGTGCCAGCAGCTCTGACAGACGCACAGATACGCAGTATTTT. It translates to CASSSDRRTDTQYF.

V gene TRBV20-1 combines with J gene TRBJ2-5; no definite D call. V lost 3 bases and J 3 bases, leaving 5 bases between the germline ends. CDR1 and CDR2 from the germline V gene are DFQATT and SNEGSKA (reference sequence). The CDR3 spans 11 residues. For the CDR3, the DNA is TGCAGTGCTAGGGCAGAAGAGACCCAGTACTTC. This codes for CSARAEETQYF.

This rearrangement joins TRBV7-2 to TRBJ2-3; no definite D call. There are 12 residues in the CDR3. V was pared by 2 bases and J by 5 bases, with 5 bases between. The germline gives CDR1 SGHTA, CDR2 FQGNSA. CDR3 sequence reads: CASSLFLDTQYF. DNA of the CDR3: TGTGCCAGCAGCTTATTCCTAGATACGCAGTATTTT.

The chain is built from TRBV28 and TRBJ2-1, with D perhaps given as TRBD1 or TRBD2 (5 bases each). Trimming removed 6 bases from V and 0 bases from J, with 15 bases in between. There are 16 residues in the CDR3. CDR1 and CDR2 from the germline V gene are MDHEN and SYDVKM. CDR3 loop: CASRSGRRSSYNEQFF. In nucleotides, the CDR3 is TGTGCCAGCAGATCGGGACGCCGGAGCTCCTACAATGAGCAGTTCTTC.

J is TRBJ1-6 and V is TRBV5-1, with a possible D match to TRBD1 (5 bases). CDR1 SGHRS and CDR2 YFSETQ come from the germline V gene. The CDR3 is 15 amino acids. V lost 0 bases and J lost 7, with 11 bases in between. CDR3 nucleotides: TGCGCCAGCAGCTTGGACCAGGGTGGGAATTCACCCCTCCACTTT. It specifies CASSLDQGGNSPLHF.

The genes are TRBV2 and TRBJ1-1; the D is unclear. This CDR3 is built from 13 residues. The ends were cut back, 3 bases at V and 1 base at J, with 6 bases in the middle. Per the germline V gene, CDR1 is SNHLY and CDR2 is FYNNEI. The CDR3, as DNA: TGTGCCAGCAGTGATCCACCGAACACTGAAGCTTTCTTT. Translation: CASSDPPNTEAFF.

The chain carries TRBV5-1 and TRBJ2-3; maybe TRBD2 (7 bases). This CDR3 is 14 amino acids long. Per the germline V gene, CDR1 is SGHRS and CDR2 is YFSETQ. Trimming cost V 2 bases and J 5 bases, with 12 bases left between them. DNA for the CDR3: TGCGCCAGCAGCTTCGGGGGGCAGGTAGATACGCAGTATTTT. Encoded protein: CASSFGGQVDTQYF.

V usage is TRBV7-2 and J usage is TRBJ2-7; no firm D call. The CDR3 length is 14 residues. In germline, CDR1 is SGHTA, CDR2 FQGNSA. The ends were cut back, 1 base at V and 4 bases at J, with 11 bases in the middle. CDR3 protein: CASSLDRQNYEQYF. CDR3 nucleotide sequence: TGTGCCAGCAGCTTAGATCGGCAGAATTACGAGCAGTACTTC.

The V gene is TRBV18, the J gene TRBJ2-7; 9 bases agree with TRBD1. Losses at the gene ends were 3 bases for V and 6 bases for J; bases not matched to a gene: 12. The germline CDR1 and CDR2 sequences are KGHSH and LQKENI. The CDR3 is made up of 16 amino acids. The CDR3 bases are TGTGCCAGCTCACCCCTCCGGGGACAGGGTATCGGCGAGCAGTACTTC. The encoded protein is CASSPLRGQGIGEQYF.

The V and J genes are TRBV28 and TRBJ2-7; 7 positions agree with TRBD1. V gave up 1 base and J gave up 5 bases; unmatched junction bases: 11. Germline CDR1 MDHEN, CDR2 SYDVKM. CDR3 length equals 16 residues. DNA for the CDR3: TGTGCCAGCAGTTTATTACCCCGACAGGGTGGACACGAGCAGTACTTC. It translates to CASSLLPRQGGHEQYF.

The rearrangement links TRBV18 to TRBJ2-1, with 9 positions matching TRBD1. Per the germline V gene, CDR1 is KGHSH and CDR2 is LQKENI. This CDR3 spans 15 amino acids. The J segment lost 5 bases and the V segment lost 4 bases, leaving 6 bases of the junction unmatched. The CDR3 DNA sequence: TGTGCCAGCTCACTGGCCGGGACAGGGAACAATGAGCAGTTCTTC. It codes for CASSLAGTGNNEQFF.

The rearrangement uses TRBV7-2 and TRBJ2-3; D unclear. The V end was cut by 1 base, the J end by 0 bases, with 8 bases between. CDR1 is SGHTA and CDR2 is FQGNSA in the germline V gene. The CDR3 sequence is 15 residues long. For the CDR3, the DNA is TGTGCCAGCAGCTTAGGCCCGGCTAGCACAGATACGCAGTATTTT. Protein: CASSLGPASTDTQYF.

The CDR3 DNA is TGTGCCAGCGGTGGTCGAGCGGGGAACATTCAGTACTTC. This encodes CASGGRAGNIQYF. The chain couples TRBV28 to TRBJ2-4; the match to TRBD2 covers 7 bases. Germline V lookup: CDR1 MDHEN, CDR2 SYDVKM. This CDR3 region has 13 residues. The trim removed 8 bases at V and 7 bases at J, leaving 8 bases unmatched. Using reference TRBV28 and TRBJ2-4 for the parts outside the CDR3, the full variable domain is DVKVTQSSRYLVKRTGEKVFLECVQDMDHENMFWYRQDPGLGLRLIYFSYDVKMKEKGDIPEGYSVSREKKERFSLILESASTNQTSMYLCASGGRAGNIQYFGAGTRLSVL.